These T cell receptor beta chains were read from a single sample in a study of T cell responses to AZD1222 COVID-19 vaccine. Assay used: immunoSEQ multiplex PCR; TCRdb lists only in-frame clones, some missing. The sample yields approximately 150,000 clones, over 90% seen once. This sample comprised peripheral blood, obtained on day 0 of AZD1222 vaccination. These TCRs come from an adult in good health. Each CDR3 is given with its conserved first and last residue. The D gene is left open where the match is weak. A clone size is listed for some rows: how often the clone was seen (once, few, many), or a class if it is expanded.

j_call: TRBJ2-1
clone_size: .
cdr3_length: 14
d_call: TRBD1
v_call: TRBV2
cdr3_nt: TGTGCCAGCACCAGGGACAGCTTATACAATGAGCAGTTCTTC
cdr3_aa: CASTRDSLYNEQFF

j_call: TRBJ2-7
clone_size: .
cdr3_length: 16
d_call: .
v_call: TRBV28
cdr3_nt: TGTGCCAGCAGTTTAATGGGATTTCCAGTGGATTACGAGCAGTACTTC
cdr3_aa: CASSLMGFPVDYEQYF

j_call: TRBJ1-4
clone_size: .
cdr3_length: 12
d_call: TRBD1
v_call: TRBV29-1
cdr3_nt: TGCTGTTCCCAGACAGGGGATGAAAAACTGTTTTTT
cdr3_aa: CCSQTGDEKLFF

j_call: TRBJ1-4
clone_size: .
cdr3_length: 17
d_call: .
v_call: TRBV5-1
cdr3_nt: TGCGCCAGCAGCTTGGAAGGCTTGGCCGTCAATCTCGAAAAACTGTTTTTT
cdr3_aa: CASSLEGLAVNLEKLFF

j_call: TRBJ2-2
clone_size: .
cdr3_length: 16
d_call: TRBD2
v_call: TRBV5-4
cdr3_nt: TGTGCCAGCAGCCGTAGGACTAGCGGAGATACCGGGGAGCTGTTTTTT
cdr3_aa: CASSRRTSGDTGELFF

j_call: TRBJ2-1
clone_size: .
cdr3_length: 13
d_call: .
v_call: TRBV12-3/TRBV12-4
cdr3_nt: TGTGCCAGCAGTTTGCGTAACAGGGATGAGCAGTTCTTC
cdr3_aa: CASSLRNRDEQFF

j_call: TRBJ2-7
clone_size: .
cdr3_length: 14
d_call: TRBD2
v_call: TRBV7-2
cdr3_nt: TGTGCCAGCAGCACCCAGCGGGACTCCTACGAGCAGTACTTC
cdr3_aa: CASSTQRDSYEQYF

j_call: TRBJ1-2
clone_size: .
cdr3_length: 12
d_call: TRBD1
v_call: TRBV30
cdr3_nt: TGTGCCTCAACCGACAGGGATGGGGGCTACACCTTC
cdr3_aa: CASTDRDGGYTF

j_call: TRBJ1-3
clone_size: .
cdr3_length: 15
d_call: .
v_call: TRBV18
cdr3_nt: TGTGCCAGCTCACCACCGTTCGGATCTGGAAACACCATATATTTT
cdr3_aa: CASSPPFGSGNTIYF

j_call: TRBJ1-2
clone_size: .
cdr3_length: 12
d_call: .
v_call: TRBV12-3/TRBV12-4
cdr3_nt: TGTGCCAGCAGTCCTCTTAGGGTCGGTTACACCTTC
cdr3_aa: CASSPLRVGYTF

j_call: TRBJ2-7
clone_size: once
cdr3_length: 12
d_call: .
v_call: TRBV9
cdr3_nt: TGTGCCAGCAGCCCGAGCGGGTACGAGCAGTACTTC
cdr3_aa: CASSPSGYEQYF

j_call: TRBJ2-4
clone_size: .
cdr3_length: 18
d_call: .
v_call: TRBV21-1
cdr3_nt: TGTGCCAGCAGCAAAGATGGCGTGGACCGTTTAGCCAAAAACATTCAGTACTTC
cdr3_aa: CASSKDGVDRLAKNIQYF

j_call: TRBJ1-5
clone_size: .
cdr3_length: 14
d_call: TRBD1
v_call: TRBV27
cdr3_nt: TGTGCCAGCAGTTTTAGCAGGGGGACTCAGCCCCAGCATTTT
cdr3_aa: CASSFSRGTQPQHF

j_call: TRBJ1-6
clone_size: .
cdr3_length: 14
d_call: TRBD1
v_call: TRBV19
cdr3_nt: TGTGCCAGTAGTGCAGGACAGGGGGTATCACCCCTCCACTTT
cdr3_aa: CASSAGQGVSPLHF

j_call: TRBJ2-3
clone_size: .
cdr3_length: 14
d_call: TRBD2
v_call: TRBV7-2
cdr3_nt: TGTGCCAGCAGCAACGGGGGGAGCACAGATACGCAGTATTTT
cdr3_aa: CASSNGGSTDTQYF

j_call: TRBJ2-7
clone_size: .
cdr3_length: 16
d_call: .
v_call: TRBV5-1
cdr3_nt: TGCGCCAGCAGCCGACTTGGAGGGGGGCCCTCCTACGAGCAGTACTTC
cdr3_aa: CASSRLGGGPSYEQYF

j_call: TRBJ2-5
clone_size: .
cdr3_length: 16
d_call: TRBD2
v_call: TRBV4-3
cdr3_nt: TGCGCCAGCAGCCACGGGGACCGGGGGGGCCAAGAGACCCAGTACTTC
cdr3_aa: CASSHGDRGGQETQYF

j_call: TRBJ2-5
clone_size: .
cdr3_length: 15
d_call: .
v_call: TRBV7-9
cdr3_nt: TGTGCCAGCAGCCGCCCCACGGCTGGTTCAGAGACCCAGTACTTC
cdr3_aa: CASSRPTAGSETQYF

j_call: TRBJ1-5
clone_size: .
cdr3_length: 15
d_call: .
v_call: TRBV25-1
cdr3_nt: TGTGCCAGCAGTGAATCTGGGTACGGGGATCAGCCCCAGCATTTT
cdr3_aa: CASSESGYGDQPQHF

j_call: TRBJ2-5
clone_size: .
cdr3_length: 15
d_call: TRBD2
v_call: TRBV5-6
cdr3_nt: TGTGCCAGCAGCTTGAGTAGCGGGGGACAAGAGACCCAGTACTTC
cdr3_aa: CASSLSSGGQETQYF

j_call: TRBJ2-7
clone_size: once
cdr3_length: 13
d_call: .
v_call: TRBV5-5
cdr3_nt: TGTGCCAGCAGCTTACGGGGGGCGCATGAGCAGTACTTC
cdr3_aa: CASSLRGAHEQYF

j_call: TRBJ2-7
clone_size: .
cdr3_length: 13
d_call: .
v_call: TRBV7-3
cdr3_nt: TGTGCCAGCAGCCGGGACCAGCATAGGGAGCAGTACTTC
cdr3_aa: CASSRDQHREQYF

j_call: TRBJ2-7
clone_size: .
cdr3_length: 14
d_call: TRBD1
v_call: TRBV18
cdr3_nt: TGTGCCAGCTCACCTCGGGACAGGGACTACGAGCAGTACTTC
cdr3_aa: CASSPRDRDYEQYF

j_call: TRBJ1-3
clone_size: .
cdr3_length: 17
d_call: TRBD1
v_call: TRBV29-1
cdr3_nt: TGCAGCGTTGTTCCGACTTCAGACAGGGGGACTGGAAACACCATATATTTT
cdr3_aa: CSVVPTSDRGTGNTIYF

j_call: TRBJ1-5
clone_size: .
cdr3_length: 15
d_call: .
v_call: TRBV18
cdr3_nt: TGTGCCAGCTCACCGAAAGGGGACGGCAATCAGCCCCAGCATTTT
cdr3_aa: CASSPKGDGNQPQHF

j_call: TRBJ2-1
clone_size: .
cdr3_length: 18
d_call: .
v_call: TRBV7-2
cdr3_nt: TGTGCCAGCAGCCGGGGAGGTGGAGGTTGGCTAGGGGTGAATGAGCAGTTCTTC
cdr3_aa: CASSRGGGGWLGVNEQFF

j_call: TRBJ1-2
clone_size: .
cdr3_length: 13
d_call: TRBD1
v_call: TRBV30
cdr3_nt: TGTGCCTGGAGGGGGACAGGGAGCTATGGCTACACCTTC
cdr3_aa: CAWRGTGSYGYTF

j_call: TRBJ2-2
clone_size: few
cdr3_length: 15
d_call: TRBD1
v_call: TRBV19
cdr3_nt: TGTGCCAGTAGTATGGGACAGGGTAACACCGGGGAGCTGTTTTTT
cdr3_aa: CASSMGQGNTGELFF

j_call: TRBJ2-5
clone_size: .
cdr3_length: 16
d_call: TRBD1
v_call: TRBV5-4
cdr3_nt: TGTGCCAGCAGCGTTAAACACAGGGGACGGATGGAGACCCAGTACTTC
cdr3_aa: CASSVKHRGRMETQYF

j_call: TRBJ2-7
clone_size: .
cdr3_length: 15
d_call: .
v_call: TRBV5-4
cdr3_nt: TGTGCCAGCAGCTTGGGCACAGGGCTGAGCTACGAGCAGTACTTC
cdr3_aa: CASSLGTGLSYEQYF

j_call: TRBJ1-4
clone_size: .
cdr3_length: 15
d_call: TRBD1
v_call: TRBV3-1/TRBV3-2
cdr3_nt: TGTGCCAGCAGCCCATACGGGACAGGGGATGAAAAACTGTTTTTT
cdr3_aa: CASSPYGTGDEKLFF

j_call: TRBJ1-5
clone_size: .
cdr3_length: 14
d_call: TRBD1
v_call: TRBV18
cdr3_nt: TGTGCCAGCTCACAACAGGGGGCCGATCAGCCCCAGCATTTT
cdr3_aa: CASSQQGADQPQHF

j_call: TRBJ2-5
clone_size: .
cdr3_length: 14
d_call: TRBD1
v_call: TRBV19
cdr3_nt: TGTGCCAGTAGCCGGGACAGGGGAAGGGGGACCCAGTACTTC
cdr3_aa: CASSRDRGRGTQYF

j_call: TRBJ2-7
clone_size: .
cdr3_length: 15
d_call: .
v_call: TRBV28
cdr3_nt: TGTGCCAGCAGAGAAAGAGGACGGATCCGCCACGAGCAGTACTTC
cdr3_aa: CASRERGRIRHEQYF

j_call: TRBJ2-7
clone_size: .
cdr3_length: 16
d_call: .
v_call: TRBV10-2
cdr3_nt: TGCGCCAGCAGGAACTCTACAGGGAAGAGCTCCTACGAGCAGTACTTC
cdr3_aa: CASRNSTGKSSYEQYF

j_call: TRBJ2-5
clone_size: .
cdr3_length: 16
d_call: TRBD2
v_call: TRBV7-2
cdr3_nt: TGTGCCAGCAGCAAATCTAGCGGGGGCCCGCAAGAGACCCAGTACTTC
cdr3_aa: CASSKSSGGPQETQYF

j_call: TRBJ1-6
clone_size: .
cdr3_length: 14
d_call: TRBD1
v_call: TRBV5-4
cdr3_nt: TGTGCCAGCAGCGAGGGACAGAGTAATTCACCCCTCCACTTT
cdr3_aa: CASSEGQSNSPLHF

j_call: TRBJ2-1
clone_size: .
cdr3_length: 13
d_call: TRBD1
v_call: TRBV7-3
cdr3_nt: TGTGCCAGCAGCTTGACAGGGGACGATGAGCAGTTCTTC
cdr3_aa: CASSLTGDDEQFF

j_call: TRBJ2-4
clone_size: .
cdr3_length: 14
d_call: .
v_call: TRBV5-8
cdr3_nt: TGTGCCAGCAGCCGTCTCAGGGCCAAAAACATTCAGTACTTC
cdr3_aa: CASSRLRAKNIQYF

j_call: TRBJ1-4
clone_size: .
cdr3_length: 14
d_call: .
v_call: TRBV6-5
cdr3_nt: TGTGCCAGCAGCACCGGAGTAGTTAGAGAAAAACTGTTTTTT
cdr3_aa: CASSTGVVREKLFF

j_call: TRBJ2-3
clone_size: .
cdr3_length: 17
d_call: TRBD1
v_call: TRBV7-8
cdr3_nt: TGTGCCAGCAGCTTAGGACAGGGGGGCCTTAGCACAGATACGCAGTATTTT
cdr3_aa: CASSLGQGGLSTDTQYF

j_call: TRBJ1-6
clone_size: .
cdr3_length: 16
d_call: .
v_call: TRBV27
cdr3_nt: TGTGCCAGCAGTTTGGCAGCGTCCAAGGGCACTCCACCCCTCCACTTT
cdr3_aa: CASSLAASKGTPPLHF

j_call: TRBJ1-4
clone_size: once
cdr3_length: 14
d_call: .
v_call: TRBV2
cdr3_nt: TGTGCCAGCCGCGTTTCTCTGGCTAATGAAAAACTGTTTTTT
cdr3_aa: CASRVSLANEKLFF

j_call: TRBJ2-3
clone_size: .
cdr3_length: 13
d_call: .
v_call: TRBV2
cdr3_nt: TGTGCCAGCAGTGAAGGTAGCACAGATACGCAGTATTTT
cdr3_aa: CASSEGSTDTQYF

j_call: TRBJ2-3
clone_size: .
cdr3_length: 16
d_call: TRBD2
v_call: TRBV7-2
cdr3_nt: TGTGCCAGCAGCGTGCGGGGGGTCGCCCCCCCAGATACGCAGTATTTT
cdr3_aa: CASSVRGVAPPDTQYF

j_call: TRBJ1-5
clone_size: .
cdr3_length: 16
d_call: .
v_call: TRBV15
cdr3_nt: TGTGCCACCAGCAGACCGTCGGTTAGGGGTAATCAGCCCCAGCATTTT
cdr3_aa: CATSRPSVRGNQPQHF

j_call: TRBJ1-3
clone_size: .
cdr3_length: 23
d_call: .
v_call: TRBV3-1/TRBV3-2
cdr3_nt: TGTGCCAGCAGCCAAGCCACCCGCCGACAGGACCAAACCTTAATAATCTCTGGAAACACCATATATTTT
cdr3_aa: CASSQATRRQDQTLIISGNTIYF

j_call: TRBJ2-3
clone_size: .
cdr3_length: 12
d_call: TRBD1
v_call: TRBV12-5
cdr3_nt: TGTGCTAGTGGGGGGACAGTCGATACGCAGTATTTT
cdr3_aa: CASGGTVDTQYF

j_call: TRBJ1-1
clone_size: .
cdr3_length: 14
d_call: TRBD1
v_call: TRBV5-1
cdr3_nt: TGCGCCACCTACTTACCGGGACAGGGCACTGAAGCTTTCTTT
cdr3_aa: CATYLPGQGTEAFF

j_call: TRBJ1-6
clone_size: .
cdr3_length: 14
d_call: .
v_call: TRBV10-2
cdr3_nt: TGCGCCAGCCAGGGGAGCTCCTATAATTCACCCCTCCACTTT
cdr3_aa: CASQGSSYNSPLHF

j_call: TRBJ1-1
clone_size: .
cdr3_length: 12
d_call: TRBD1
v_call: TRBV10-3
cdr3_nt: TGTGCCACGAGGACAGGGAACACTGAAGCTTTCTTT
cdr3_aa: CATRTGNTEAFF

j_call: TRBJ1-3
clone_size: .
cdr3_length: 15
d_call: .
v_call: TRBV9
cdr3_nt: TGTGCCAGCAGCGCGAGAGGTACCTCTGGAAACACCATATATTTT
cdr3_aa: CASSARGTSGNTIYF